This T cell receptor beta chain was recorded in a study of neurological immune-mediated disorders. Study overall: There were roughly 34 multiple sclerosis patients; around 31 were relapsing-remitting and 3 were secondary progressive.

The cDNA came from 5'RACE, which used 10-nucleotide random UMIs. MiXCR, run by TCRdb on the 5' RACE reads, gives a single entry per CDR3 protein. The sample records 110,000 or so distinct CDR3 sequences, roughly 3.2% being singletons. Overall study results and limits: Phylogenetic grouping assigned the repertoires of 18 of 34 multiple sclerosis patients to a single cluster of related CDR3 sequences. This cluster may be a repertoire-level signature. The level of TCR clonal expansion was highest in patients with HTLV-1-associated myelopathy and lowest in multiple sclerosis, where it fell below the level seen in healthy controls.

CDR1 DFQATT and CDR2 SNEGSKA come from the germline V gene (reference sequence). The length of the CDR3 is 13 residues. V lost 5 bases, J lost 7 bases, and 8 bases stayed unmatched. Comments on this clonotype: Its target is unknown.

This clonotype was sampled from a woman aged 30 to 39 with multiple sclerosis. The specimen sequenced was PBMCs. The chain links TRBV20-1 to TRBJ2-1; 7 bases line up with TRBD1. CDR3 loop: CSALAATGNEQFF. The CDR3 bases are TGCAGTGCTCTTGCCGCGACAGGGAATGAGCAGTTCTTC.